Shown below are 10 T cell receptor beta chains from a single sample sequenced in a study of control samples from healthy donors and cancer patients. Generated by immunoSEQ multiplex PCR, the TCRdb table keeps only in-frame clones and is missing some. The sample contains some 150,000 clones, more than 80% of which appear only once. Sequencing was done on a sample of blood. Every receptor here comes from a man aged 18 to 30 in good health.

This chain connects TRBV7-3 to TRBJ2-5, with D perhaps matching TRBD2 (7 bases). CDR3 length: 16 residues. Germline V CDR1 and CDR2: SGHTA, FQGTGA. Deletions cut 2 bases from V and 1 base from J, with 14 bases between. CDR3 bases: TGTGCCAGCAGCTTATACGGCGGGGGCACCCAAGAGACCCAGTACTTC. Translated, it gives CASSLYGGGTQETQYF.

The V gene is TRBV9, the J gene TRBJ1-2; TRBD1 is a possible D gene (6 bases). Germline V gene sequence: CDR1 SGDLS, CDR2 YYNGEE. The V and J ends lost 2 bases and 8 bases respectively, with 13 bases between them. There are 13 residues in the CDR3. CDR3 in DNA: TGTGCCAGCAGCGTTCAAGGGGGGAGAGGCTACACCTTC. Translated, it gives CASSVQGGRGYTF.

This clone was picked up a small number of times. The CDR3 DNA reads TGTGCCATCCCTAGCCTAGGCGGGGCGATGAACACTGAAGCTTTCTTT. Amino acids: CAIPSLGGAMNTEAFF. The gene calls are TRBV24-1 and TRBJ1-1, with a possible D match to TRBD1 (5 bases). The CDR3 has 16 residues. Germline V CDR1 and CDR2: KGHDR, SFDVKD. Trimming took 11 bases from V and 0 from J, leaving 21 bases between them.

The CDR3 sequence is CAIGTGGDGTGELFF. The CDR3 DNA follows: TGTGCCATAGGGACAGGGGGCGATGGCACCGGGGAGCTGTTTTTT. The rearrangement links TRBV10-3 to TRBJ2-2; 12 bases map to TRBD1. The CDR3 is 15 amino acids. The J segment lost 4 bases and the V segment lost 9 bases, leaving 6 bases of the junction unmatched. CDR1 is ENHRY, CDR2 SYGVKD, per germline.

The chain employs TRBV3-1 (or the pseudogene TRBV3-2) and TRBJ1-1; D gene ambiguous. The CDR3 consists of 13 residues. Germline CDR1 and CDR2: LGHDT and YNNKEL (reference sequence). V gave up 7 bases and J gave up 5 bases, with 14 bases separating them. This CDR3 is CASTAHPRTEAFF. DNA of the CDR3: TGTGCCAGCACGGCTCACCCGAGGACTGAAGCTTTCTTT.

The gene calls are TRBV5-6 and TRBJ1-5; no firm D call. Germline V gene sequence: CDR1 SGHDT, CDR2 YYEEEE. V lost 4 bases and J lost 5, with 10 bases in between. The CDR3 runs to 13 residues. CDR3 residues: CASSRADDQPQHF. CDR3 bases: TGTGCCAGCAGCCGAGCAGACGATCAGCCCCAGCATTTT.

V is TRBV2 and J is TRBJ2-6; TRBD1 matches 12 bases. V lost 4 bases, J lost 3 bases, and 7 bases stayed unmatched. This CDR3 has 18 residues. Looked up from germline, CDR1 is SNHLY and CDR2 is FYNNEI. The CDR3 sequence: CASSVPGQGAGGANVLTF. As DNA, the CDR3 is TGTGCCAGCAGTGTACCGGGACAGGGGGCTGGTGGGGCCAACGTCCTGACTTTC.

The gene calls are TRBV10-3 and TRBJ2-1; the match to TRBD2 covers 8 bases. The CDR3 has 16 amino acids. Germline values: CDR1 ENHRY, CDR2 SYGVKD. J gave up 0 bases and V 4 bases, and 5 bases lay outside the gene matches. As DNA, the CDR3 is TGTGCCATCAGTGGCGGACTAGCCCGCTCCTACAATGAGCAGTTCTTC. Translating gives CAISGGLARSYNEQFF.

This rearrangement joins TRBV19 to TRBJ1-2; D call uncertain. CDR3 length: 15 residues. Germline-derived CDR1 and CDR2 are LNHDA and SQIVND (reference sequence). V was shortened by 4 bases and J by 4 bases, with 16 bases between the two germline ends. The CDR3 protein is CASSTGPTSGYGYTF. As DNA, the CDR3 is TGTGCCAGTAGTACTGGACCGACGAGCGGCTATGGCTACACCTTC.

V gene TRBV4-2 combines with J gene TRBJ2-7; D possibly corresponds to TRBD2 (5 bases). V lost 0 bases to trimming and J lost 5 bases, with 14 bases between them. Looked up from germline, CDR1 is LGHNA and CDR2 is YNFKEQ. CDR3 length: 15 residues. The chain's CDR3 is CASSQDISGRDEQYF. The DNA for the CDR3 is TGTGCCAGCAGCCAAGATATTTCGGGAAGGGACGAGCAGTACTTC.